This TCR beta chain was identified in a study of blood T cell repertoires in COVID-19. At the level of the study: Italy, Spain and the United States were the sources of the convalescent and acute COVID-19 samples. The analysed material was cDNA or gDNA that came from T cells, B-cell-depleted T cells, or PBMCs.

In its sample, this clone was seen a few times. In the source study's methods: The authors estimated nucleated cell counts from reference gene primer amplification. Produced via immunoSEQ multiplex PCR; TCRdb's table is partial and in-frame only. The DNA was the basis for D and trimming; V, J and clone size are from that table. The table lists 150,000 to 200,000 clones, approximately 84% of them singletons. The CDR3 spans 12 residues. The V gene lost 5 bases and the J gene lost 2 bases, with 3 bases spanning the gap. Germline-derived CDR1 and CDR2 are SGHVS and FQNEAQ. The sequence came from a human donor with acute or convalescent COVID-19. The donor label of this sample is uncertain. The rearrangement uses TRBV7-8 and TRBJ2-2; D is undetermined. Sequencing was done on a sample of peripheral blood. CDR3 in amino acids: CASSPNTGELFF. The CDR3 bases are TGTGCCAGCAGCCCAAACACCGGGGAGCTGTTTTTT.